This TCR beta chain comes out of a study of technical replicates of blood from several donors. TCRdb's copy holds only in-frame clones and misses some; the assay was immunoSEQ multiplex PCR. The sample has about 100,000 clones; 95% are singletons. There are 15 residues in the CDR3. The germline CDR1 and CDR2 sequences are SNHLY and FYNNEI. J was trimmed by 5 bases and V by 8 bases; bases with no gene match: 10. The sample holds one count of this clone. The gene calls are TRBV2 and TRBJ2-1; TRBD1 agrees at 9 bases. Sequences were obtained from T cells isolated from PBMCs. The receptor was isolated from a human donor in good health. The CDR3, as DNA: TGTGCCAGCTCCCGCCCGGGACAGGGCGACAATGAGCAGTTCTTC. Translating it yields CASSRPGQGDNEQFF.